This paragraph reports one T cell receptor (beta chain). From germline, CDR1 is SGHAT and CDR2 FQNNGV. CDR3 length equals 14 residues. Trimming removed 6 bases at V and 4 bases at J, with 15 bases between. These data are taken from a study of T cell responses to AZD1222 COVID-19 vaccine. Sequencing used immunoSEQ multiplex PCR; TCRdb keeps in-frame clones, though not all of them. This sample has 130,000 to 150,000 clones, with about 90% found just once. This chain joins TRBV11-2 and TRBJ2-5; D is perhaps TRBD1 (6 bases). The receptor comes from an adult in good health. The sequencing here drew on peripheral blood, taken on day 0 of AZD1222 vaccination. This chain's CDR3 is CASSQFRGGETQYF. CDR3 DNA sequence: TGTGCCAGCAGTCAGTTCAGGGGCGGAGAGACCCAGTACTTC.